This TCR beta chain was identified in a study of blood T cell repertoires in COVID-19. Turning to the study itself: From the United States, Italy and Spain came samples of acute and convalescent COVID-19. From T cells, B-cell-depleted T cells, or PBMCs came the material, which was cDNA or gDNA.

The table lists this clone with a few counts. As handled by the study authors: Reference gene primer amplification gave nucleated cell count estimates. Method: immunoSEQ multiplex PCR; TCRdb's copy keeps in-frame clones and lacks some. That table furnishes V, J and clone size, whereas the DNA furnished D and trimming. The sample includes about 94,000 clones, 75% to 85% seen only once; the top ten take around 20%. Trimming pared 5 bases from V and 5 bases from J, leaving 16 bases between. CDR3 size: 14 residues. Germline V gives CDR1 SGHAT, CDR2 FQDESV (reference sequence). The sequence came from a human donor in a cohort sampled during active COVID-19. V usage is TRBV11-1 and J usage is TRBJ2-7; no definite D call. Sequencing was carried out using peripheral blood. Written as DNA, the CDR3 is TGTGCCAGCAGCCTCCTAGAGCAAGCAAACGAGCAGTACTTC. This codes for CASSLLEQANEQYF.